Below are 26 T cell receptor beta chains sequenced from a single sample in a study of CD4 and CD8 cells across lung adenocarcinoma regions (dated by TCRdb to between 2018 and 2020). The library was prepared using PCR. For sequencing, a HiSeq X Ten was employed. TCRdb cleaned the public reads at Q25 with fastp, built clones with MiXCR and kept in-frame beta chains. Every CDR3 protein is listed once, alongside the most common genes and DNA of its rows. This sample holds about 11,000 distinct CDR3 sequences; roughly 60% were observed only once. Of the sample, roughly nine tenths falls within the top ten clones. The sample comprised CD8+ T cells from the margin of a lung tumor. The sample's cell subset or site label is to be understood as: tumor margin region. The origin of the receptors is a male donor with lung adenocarcinoma. The CD4 and CD8 labels of this study may be unreliable.

This sequence joins TRBV7-2 and TRBJ2-1; 7 bases map to TRBD2. The tail of the sequence fits TRBJ2-5 better, so the J call may be wrong. Germline V gives CDR1 SGHTA, CDR2 FQGNSA. The length of the CDR3 is 15 residues. Here the CDR3 reads CASTSWAGVSETQYF. CDR3 DNA: TGTGCCAGCACTTCTTGGGCGGGAGTCTCAGAGACCCAGTACTTC.

The rearrangement links TRBV10-3 to TRBJ2-1; tentative D call: TRBD2 (5 bases). Looked up from germline, CDR1 is ENHRY and CDR2 is SYGVKD. V lost 7 bases, J lost 6 bases, and 7 bases lay in between. The length of the CDR3 is 11 residues. The CDR3 reads CAITRGNEQFF. In DNA form, the CDR3 reads TGTGCCATCACTCGGGGCAATGAGCAGTTCTTC.

J is TRBJ2-5 and V is TRBV27; D is unresolved. Germline V gene sequence: CDR1 MNHEY, CDR2 SMNVEV (reference sequence). The CDR3 has 14 amino acids. V was cut by 5 bases and J by 2 bases, with 12 bases left in between. Here the CDR3 DNA reads TGTGCCAGCAGTAGTGGTAGACTGCAAGAGACCCAGTACTTC. It specifies CASSSGRLQETQYF.

This clonotype has just a few counts. The rearrangement uses TRBV28 and TRBJ2-5; TRBD2 might be the D (6 bases). Trimming left V 4 bases short and J 1 base short, with 7 bases between. CDR3 length: 13 amino acids. Germline CDR1 reads MDHEN; CDR2 reads SYDVKM. The CDR3 sequence: CASSYSGQETQYF. In nucleotides, the CDR3 is TGTGCCAGCAGTTATAGCGGCCAAGAGACCCAGTACTTC.

The chain is built from TRBV6-5 and TRBJ2-5; TRBD1 matches at 7 bases. The V gene's germline CDR1 is MNHEY and CDR2 SVGAGI. The CDR3 spans 18 residues. With V trimmed by 5 bases and J by 5 bases, 20 bases remained unmatched. CDR3 residues: CASSHYRGPILMAETQYF. For the CDR3, the DNA is TGTGCCAGCAGTCACTACAGGGGTCCTATATTAATGGCGGAGACCCAGTACTTC.

This clonotype was observed once. The germline gene is not matched at one end of the junction; a read error may be the cause. This chain links TRBV3-1 with TRBJ2-3; TRBD2 matches at 9 bases. The CDR3 consists of 14 residues. The V gene's germline CDR1 is LGHDT and CDR2 YNNKEL (reference sequence). The DNA for the CDR3 is TGTGGCGGCACGGGGCGGGGGGGCAAAGATATGCAGTATTTC. Translating gives CGGTGRGGKDMQYF.

To note about this clonotype: One end of the junction fails to match germline, which may point to a read error. CDR3 protein: CARGGGSGHPETQYF. The DNA of the CDR3 is TGTGCCAGGGGGGGGGGTAGCGGACACCCAGAGACGCAGTATTTT. The V and J genes are TRBV6-1 and TRBJ2-3, with TRBD2 matching over 7 bases. Germline-derived CDR1 and CDR2 are MNHNS and SASEGT. The CDR3 is made up of 15 amino acids.

This clonotype was seen many times. The rearrangement joins TRBV27 to TRBJ2-3; TRBD2 is a possible D gene (6 bases). The V and J ends lost 7 bases and 7 bases respectively, with 21 bases between them. This CDR3 comprises 15 residues. Germline V gives CDR1 MNHEY, CDR2 SMNVEV (reference sequence). For the CDR3, the DNA is TGTGCCAGCAAACCTAGCGTTGGAGTTAGGTATACGCAGTATTTT. Translated: CASKPSVGVRYTQYF.

The J gene is TRBJ2-2, the V gene TRBV6-5; D gene ambiguous. The ends were cut back, 4 bases at V and 3 bases at J, with 9 bases in the middle. CDR1 and CDR2 from the germline V gene are MNHEY and SVGAGI. CDR3 length equals 14 residues. CDR3 sequence reads: CASSLRWDTGELFF. DNA for the CDR3: TGTGCCAGCAGTTTACGCTGGGACACCGGGGAGCTGTTTTTT.

This sequence joins TRBV6-5 and TRBJ1-6, with 7 bases matching TRBD1. This CDR3 spans 16 amino acids. Germline values: CDR1 MNHEY, CDR2 SVGAGI. The trim removed 0 bases at V and 6 bases at J, leaving 5 bases unmatched. Here the CDR3 reads CASSYSLNRGNSPLHF. CDR3 bases: TGTGCCAGCAGTTACTCCCTAAACAGGGGTAATTCACCCCTCCACTTT.

This clonotype was seen a handful of times. This rearrangement joins TRBV6-5 to TRBJ2-5; D ambiguous. The CDR3 is 12 amino acids. Germline CDR1 and CDR2: MNHEY and SVGAGI. Between the trimmed V and J ends, which lost 0 bases and 4 bases, there was a span of 3 bases. The CDR3 region is CASSYSRETQYF. CDR3 nucleotides: TGTGCCAGCAGTTACTCTAGAGAGACCCAGTACTTC.

This sequence joins TRBV6-1 and TRBJ2-3; D may be TRBD2 (6 bases). The J call is uncertain, as TRBJ2-1 better fits the DNA end. CDR1 is MNHNS and CDR2 is SASEGT in the germline V gene. The CDR3 runs 16 residues. CDR3 DNA: TGTGCCAGCAGTGAAACGTGGACTATCGGCACCGATGAGCAGTTCTTC. Amino acids: CASSETWTIGTDEQFF.

On this clonotype itself: A junction boundary mismatches the germline segment, possibly from a read error. The J gene is TRBJ2-4, the V gene TRBV6-1, with D possibly being TRBD1 or TRBD2 (5 bases each). In germline, CDR1 is MNHNS, CDR2 SASEGT. The CDR3 loop spans 15 amino acids. CDR3 nucleotide sequence: TGTGCCAGCTCCACGGGGCTGTTAGCCGAAGACATGCAGTACTTC. Translation: CASSTGLLAEDMQYF.

The J gene is TRBJ1-2, the V gene TRBV6-5; perhaps TRBD1 as D (6 bases). Trimming took 7 bases from V and 1 from J, leaving 16 bases between them. The germline gives CDR1 MNHEY, CDR2 SVGAGI. This CDR3 spans 15 amino acids. The DNA of the CDR3 is TGTGCCAGCATTCTCACCCCAGGGGATAACTATGGCTACACCTTC. This encodes CASILTPGDNYGYTF.

The chain uses TRBV6-4 and TRBJ2-2; 7 bases line up with TRBD2. The CDR3 loop spans 16 amino acids. Germline V gene lookup returns CDR1 MRHNA and CDR2 SNTAGT. V trimming: 4 bases; J trimming: 4 bases; junction bases outside the gene matches: 9. The CDR3 nucleotides are TGTGCCAGCAGTGCCCTAGCGGCACCTTCCACCGGGGAGCTGTTTTTT. Amino acids: CASSALAAPSTGELFF.

To note about this clonotype: A read error may produce the germline difference seen at one junction end. The V gene is TRBV6-1, the J gene TRBJ2-3; TRBD2 is a possible D gene (5 bases). The CDR3 spans 13 residues. Germline assignment: CDR1 MNHNS and CDR2 SASEGT. The CDR3 loop reads CARGLRATDIQYF. The DNA for the CDR3 is TGTGCCAGGGGGTTGAGGGCCACAGATATTCAGTACTTT.

Comment on this clonotype: A read error may account for a junction end that differs from germline. The V and J genes are TRBV6-1 and TRBJ2-3; D perhaps matches TRBD2 (7 bases). The germline gives CDR1 MNHNS, CDR2 SASEGT. CDR3 size: 16 residues. CDR3 protein: CASREAGMGAENTQYF. DNA for the CDR3: TGTGCGAGCCGTGAAGCGGGGATGGGGGCCGAGAACACGCAGTATTTC.

Turning to this clonotype: One end of the junction is discordant with germline, which a read error may explain. The V call is TRBV6-5, the J call TRBJ2-3; the D gene is possibly TRBD1 (6 bases). The CDR3 runs 15 residues. The germline V gene has CDR1 MNHEY and CDR2 SVGAGI. CDR3 bases: TGTGCCAGCAGTTGGCAGGGGAACCCCACAGATACGCAGTACTTT. Protein product: CASSWQGNPTDTQYF.

This clonotype has more than one count but fewer than ten. The J gene is TRBJ2-3, the V gene TRBV12-3 or TRBV12-4; weak D call: TRBD1 (5 bases). The CDR3 has 11 residues. V lost 6 bases, J lost 6 bases, and 7 bases lay in between. DNA of the CDR3: TGTGCCAGCAGCCACAGGGATACGCAGTATTTT. It yields the protein CASSHRDTQYF.

The rearrangement uses TRBV30 and TRBJ2-7; D is tentatively TRBD1 or TRBD2 (6 bases each). From germline, CDR1 is GTSNPN and CDR2 SVGIG (reference sequence). The V and J ends lost 4 bases and 0 bases respectively, with 10 bases between them. CDR3 size: 13 residues. The CDR3: CAWKGGLSYEQYF. CDR3 nucleotides: TGTGCCTGGAAAGGGGGACTCTCCTACGAGCAGTACTTC.

The sample holds many counts of this clonotype. The V call is TRBV28, the J call TRBJ2-3, with D possibly called TRBD1 or TRBD2 (5 bases each). CDR1 is MDHEN, CDR2 SYDVKM, per germline. CDR3 length: 13 residues. V lost 3 bases and J lost 4, with 8 bases in between. CDR3 DNA sequence: TGTGCCAGCAGTTTGAGGGGCCCAGATACGCAGTATTTT. It codes for CASSLRGPDTQYF.

This clonotype qualifies as medium-sized (0.01 to 0.1%). The gene calls are TRBV12-3 or TRBV12-4 and TRBJ2-1; D not resolved. Between the trimmed V and J ends, which lost 11 bases and 8 bases, there was a span of 16 bases. The CDR3 length is 12 residues. CDR3 sequence: CAVKTLSDEQFF. The DNA of the CDR3 is TGTGCCGTCAAGACTCTAAGCGATGAGCAGTTCTTC.

This clonotype was observed a handful of times. The chain's CDR3 is CASSYSGRGTQYF. For the CDR3, the DNA is TGTGCCAGCAGTTACTCTGGTCGAGGGACCCAGTACTTC. The rearrangement links TRBV6-5 to TRBJ2-5; D unresolved. Germline CDR1 is MNHEY and CDR2 is SVGAGI. The length of the CDR3 is 13 residues. Deletions cut 0 bases from V and 7 bases from J, with 9 bases between.

The chain recombines TRBV6-1 with TRBJ2-1; D is uncertain. Judging by the DNA end, TRBJ2-5 fits better; the J call may be wrong. CDR1 and CDR2 from the germline V gene are MNHNS and SASEGT. The CDR3 covers 14 residues. CDR3 amino acids: CASSVGSGQETQYF. The CDR3 coding sequence is TGTGCCAGCAGTGTAGGGTCAGGCCAAGAGACCCAGTACTTC.

The rearrangement joins TRBV6-1 to TRBJ2-5; 7 positions match TRBD1. The J call is uncertain, as TRBJ2-7 better fits the DNA end. Germline assignment: CDR1 MNHNS and CDR2 SASEGT. The CDR3 extends over 11 amino acids. The CDR3 here is CASTGGYEQYF. The CDR3 coding sequence is TGTGCCAGCACAGGGGGCTACGAGCAGTACTTC.

The chain recombines TRBV3-1 with TRBJ2-3, with D possibly matching TRBD1 (5 bases). This CDR3 is built from 15 residues. Trimming took 0 bases from V and 3 from J, leaving 10 bases between them. Looked up from germline, CDR1 is LGHDT and CDR2 is YNNKEL (reference sequence). This chain's CDR3 is CASSQDSGSTDTQYF. CDR3 in DNA: TGTGCCAGCAGCCAAGATTCAGGGTCAACAGATACGCAGTATTTT.